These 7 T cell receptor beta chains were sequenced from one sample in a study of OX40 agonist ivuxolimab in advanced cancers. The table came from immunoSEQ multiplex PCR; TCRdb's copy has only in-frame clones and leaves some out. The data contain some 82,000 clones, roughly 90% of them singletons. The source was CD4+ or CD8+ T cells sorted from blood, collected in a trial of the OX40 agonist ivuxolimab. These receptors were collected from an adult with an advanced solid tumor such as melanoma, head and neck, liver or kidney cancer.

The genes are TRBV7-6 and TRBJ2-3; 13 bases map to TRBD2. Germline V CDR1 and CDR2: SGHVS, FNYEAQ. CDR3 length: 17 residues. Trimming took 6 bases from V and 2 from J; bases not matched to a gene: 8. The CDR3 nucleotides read TGTGCCAGCAGTCCGAGACTAGCGGGAGGTACCACAGATACGCAGTATTTT. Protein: CASSPRLAGGTTDTQYF.

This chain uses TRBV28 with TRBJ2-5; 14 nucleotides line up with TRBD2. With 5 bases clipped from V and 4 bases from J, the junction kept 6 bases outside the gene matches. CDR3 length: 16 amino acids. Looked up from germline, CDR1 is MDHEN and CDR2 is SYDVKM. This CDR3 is CASSLGLAGGRETQYF. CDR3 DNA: TGTGCCAGCAGTCTTGGACTAGCGGGGGGAAGAGAGACCCAGTACTTC.

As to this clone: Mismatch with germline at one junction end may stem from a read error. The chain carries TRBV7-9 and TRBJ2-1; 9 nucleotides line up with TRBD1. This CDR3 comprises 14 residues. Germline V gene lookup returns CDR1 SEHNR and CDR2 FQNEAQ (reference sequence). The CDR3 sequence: CASSSGTGWSELVF. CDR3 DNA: TGTGCCAGCAGCTCCGGGACAGGGTGGTCGGAACTGGTCTTC.

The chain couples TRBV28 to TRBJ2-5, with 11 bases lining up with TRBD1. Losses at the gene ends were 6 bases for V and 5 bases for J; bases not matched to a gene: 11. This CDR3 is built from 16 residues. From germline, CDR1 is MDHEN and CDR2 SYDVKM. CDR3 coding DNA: TGTGCCAGCAGCACGCCTGGACAGGGGGCGCATGAGACCCAGTACTTC. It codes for CASSTPGQGAHETQYF.

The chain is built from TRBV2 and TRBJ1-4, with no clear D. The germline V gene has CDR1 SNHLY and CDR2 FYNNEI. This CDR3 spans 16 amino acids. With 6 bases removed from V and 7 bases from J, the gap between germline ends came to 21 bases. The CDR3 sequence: CASRPKVGSAGEKLFF. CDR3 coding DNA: TGTGCCAGCAGGCCGAAAGTAGGGAGCGCGGGTGAAAAACTGTTTTTT.

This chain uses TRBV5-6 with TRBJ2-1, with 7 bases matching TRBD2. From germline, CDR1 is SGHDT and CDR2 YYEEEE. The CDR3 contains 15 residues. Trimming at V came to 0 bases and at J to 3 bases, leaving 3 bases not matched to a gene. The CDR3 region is CASSLEGGDYNEQFF. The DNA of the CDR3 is TGTGCCAGCAGCTTGGAGGGAGGGGACTACAATGAGCAGTTCTTC.

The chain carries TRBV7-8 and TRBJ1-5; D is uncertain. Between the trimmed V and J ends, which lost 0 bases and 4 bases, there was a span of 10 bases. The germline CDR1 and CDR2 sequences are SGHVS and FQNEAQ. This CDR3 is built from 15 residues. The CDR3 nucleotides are TGTGCCAGCAGCTTAGCGGCACACCTTAATCAGCCCCAGCATTTT. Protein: CASSLAAHLNQPQHF.